This T cell receptor beta chain was observed in a study of cytomegalovirus exposure and HLA in healthy donors. Across the study: An earlier analysis found 117 million unique TCR beta sequences from 200 million or so T cells. Study results and limitations: Near-uniform donor sequencing depth was presumed by presence/absence analyses. Most of the TCR beta V segments (in an earlier analysis) were productive either about 90% or about 30% of the time. Reports credit the classifier with highly specific, highly sensitive diagnosis of cytomegalovirus status.

Trimming pared 0 bases from V and 6 bases from J, leaving 12 bases between. The CDR3 consists of 15 residues. From germline, CDR1 is SGHRS and CDR2 YFSETQ. 60 Vbeta and 13 Jbeta primers were used in PCR. Libraries were prepared by immunoSEQ multiplex PCR; TCRdb keeps only in-frame clonotypes and omits some of them. Of about 150,000 clones in the sample, around 79% are singletons; the top ten hold about 1.3%. In its sample, this clone was seen a few times. Its target is not known. The gene calls are TRBV5-1 and TRBJ2-2; tentatively, D is TRBD2 (5 bases). Sequenced: PBMCs. The sequence was collected from a man aged 18 to 35 in good health and CMV-seronegative. The CDR3 sequence: CASSLGHRGPGELFF. CDR3 in DNA: TGCGCCAGCAGCTTGGGCCACCGCGGGCCCGGGGAGCTGTTTTTT.